This TCR beta chain was identified during a study of graft-versus-host responses after intestinal transplantation. Study at large: Multivisceral, liver-intestinal, or isolated intestinal grafts went to recipients. Study observations and caveats: Marrow from the recipient contained GvH clones, some of which had appeared first in ileum or blood.

Intraepithelial lymphocytes and lamina propria lymphocytes were released through processing of graft tissue. Assay: immunoSEQ multiplex PCR; the TCRdb copy retains only in-frame clones and omits some. Among some 29,000 clones listed, about three quarters were seen once. On this clone: Its target is not known.

The V gene's germline CDR1 is SGHNT and CDR2 YENEEA. The ends lost 3 bases at V and 1 base at J; junction bases unmatched: 4. The CDR3 is 16 amino acids. The receptor was isolated from a human patient who received an intestinal transplant, so some T cells may come from the graft donor. This chain uses TRBV11-3 with TRBJ2-1, with 9 bases fitting TRBD2. The sequencing used ileum tissue, collected 98 days after intestinal transplantation. The CDR3 protein is CASSLGGGASYNEQFF. CDR3 sequence (DNA): TGTGCCAGCAGCTTGGGCGGGGGGGCATCCTACAATGAGCAGTTCTTC.